This T cell receptor beta chain was obtained from a study of T cell responses to AZD1222 COVID-19 vaccine. Repertoires were generated with immunoSEQ multiplex PCR, while TCRdb's copy carries only in-frame clones and drops some. The data hold 140,000 to 150,000 clones, with 80% to 90% observed a single time. Trimming shortened V by 5 bases and J by 6 bases, and 16 bases separated the two germline ends. Germline V lookup: CDR1 SGHAT, CDR2 FQDESV (reference sequence). The CDR3 covers 15 residues. This clonotype was obtained from an adult in good health. The sequencing used peripheral blood, collected on day 0 of AZD1222 vaccination. The V gene is TRBV11-1, the J gene TRBJ2-2, with D tentatively TRBD1 (6 bases). CDR3 coding DNA: TGTGCCAGCAGCCGTAATACAGGGAAGCCCGGGGAGCTGTTTTTT. As protein: CASSRNTGKPGELFF.